A selection of T cell receptor beta chains follows, all from one sample in a study of blood T cell repertoires in COVID-19. Produced via immunoSEQ multiplex PCR; TCRdb's table is partial and in-frame only. Counted here are about 60,000 clones, about nine tenths occurring once; the ten biggest clones make up about 7.3%. What was sequenced was peripheral blood. The receptors come from a human donor in a cohort sampled during active COVID-19. Each CDR3 is given with its conserved first and last residue. The D gene is left open where the match is weak.

>-|TRBJ2-2|TRBV9
TGTGCCAGCAGCGTAGGTGGAGGGGTCTACACCGGGGAGCTGTTTTTT
CASSVGGGVYTGELFF
>-|TRBJ2-5|TRBV27
TGTGCCAGCAGTCCCCTCGCCCCCGGCCAAGAGACCCAGTACTTC
CASSPLAPGQETQYF
>-|TRBJ2-7|TRBV2
TGTGCCAGCAGGGCACAGGGATACGAGCAGTACTTC
CASRAQGYEQYF
>TRBD2|TRBJ2-1|TRBV5-1
TGCGCCAGCAGCTTGGGTCGAGGCGGGAGGAACAGAGAATACTCCAATGAGCAGTTCTTC
CASSLGRGGRNREYSNEQFF
>TRBD1|TRBJ2-1|TRBV7-3
TGTGCCAGCAGCCCTACGTACGGGACAGGCCCCTTCCTGGGGAATGAGCAGTTCTTC
CASSPTYGTGPFLGNEQFF
>-|TRBJ1-1|TRBV15
TGTGCCACCAGCAGGGGAGTGGCGGCTGAAGCTTTCTTT
CATSRGVAAEAFF
>TRBD1|TRBJ1-1|TRBV5-1
TGCGCCAGCAGCTTTTGGACCGGACAGGCGGGCACTGAAGCTTCCTTT
CASSFWTGQAGTEASF
>-|TRBJ1-1|TRBV4-1
TGCGCCAGCAGCCAAGCGGTATGGGGCGAGAGCACTGAAGCTTTCTTT
CASSQAVWGESTEAFF
>-|TRBJ2-5|TRBV5-1
TGCGCCAGCAGCTTGGCCGCAGGGGACGGGACCCAGTACTTC
CASSLAAGDGTQYF
>-|TRBJ2-2|TRBV7-2
TGTGCCAGCAGCTTAGTAACTGACAGGCCGAACACCGGGGAGCTGTTTTTT
CASSLVTDRPNTGELFF
>-|TRBJ2-6|TRBV28
TGTGCCAGCAGTTTATTACGGGGCTCTGGGGCCAACGTCCTGACTTTC
CASSLLRGSGANVLTF
>TRBD2|TRBJ2-2|TRBV6-1
TGTGCCAGCAGTGGGATTCGGGGGGGGTTTGCCACCGGGGAGCTGTTTTTT
CASSGIRGGFATGELFF
>TRBD1|TRBJ2-7|TRBV7-6
TGTGCCAGCAGCCAGACAGGGATAGAATCCTACGAGCAGTACTTC
CASSQTGIESYEQYF
>-|TRBJ2-2|TRBV5-6
TGTGCCAGCAGCTTCCAACAGACCAACACCGGGGAGCTGTTTTTT
CASSFQQTNTGELFF
>-|TRBJ2-1|TRBV7-3
TGTGCCAGCAGCTTGACACCCCGTGTGAGCTACAATGAGCAGTTCTTC
CASSLTPRVSYNEQFF
>-|TRBJ2-7|TRBV7-2
TGTGCCAGCAGCCCTGTAGCGGACCTTTACGAGCAGTACTTC
CASSPVADLYEQYF
>-|TRBJ2-1|TRBV3-1/TRBV3-2
TGTGCCAGCAGCCAAGATGGGCAGGGATACAATGAGCAGTTCTTC
CASSQDGQGYNEQFF
>-|TRBJ1-5|TRBV7-2
TGTGCCAGCAGCTTGGCGGATCGCGGTCAGCCCCAGCATTTT
CASSLADRGQPQHF
>-|TRBJ2-5|TRBV5-1
TGCGCCAGCAGCCAGGAGTGGGGGCGGGAGACCCAGTACTTC
CASSQEWGRETQYF
>-|TRBJ1-6|TRBV13
TGTGCCAGCAGCTTAGTTTCAGGGCGTCAATACCATAATTCACCCCTCCACTTT
CASSLVSGRQYHNSPLHF